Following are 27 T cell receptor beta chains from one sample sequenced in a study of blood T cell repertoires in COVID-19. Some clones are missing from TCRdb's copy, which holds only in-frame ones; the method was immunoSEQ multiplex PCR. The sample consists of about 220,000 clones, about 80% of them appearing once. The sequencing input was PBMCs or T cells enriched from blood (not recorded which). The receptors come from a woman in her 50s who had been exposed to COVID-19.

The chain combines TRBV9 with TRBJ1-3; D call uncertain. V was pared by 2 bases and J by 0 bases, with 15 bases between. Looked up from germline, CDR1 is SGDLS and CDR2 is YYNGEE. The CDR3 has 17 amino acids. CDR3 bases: TGTGCCAGCAGCGTGTATGCCACTCCGAGCTCTGGAAACACCATATATTTT. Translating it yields CASSVYATPSSGNTIYF.

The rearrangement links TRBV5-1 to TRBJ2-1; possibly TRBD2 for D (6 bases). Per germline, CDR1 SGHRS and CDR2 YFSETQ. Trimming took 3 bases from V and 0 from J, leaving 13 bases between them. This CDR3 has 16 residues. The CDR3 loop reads CASSYLSGGSYNEQFF. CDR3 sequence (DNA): TGCGCCAGCAGCTACCTTAGCGGAGGCTCCTACAATGAGCAGTTCTTC.

CDR3 sequence reads: CASSLRDFQETQYF. CDR3 nucleotides: TGTGCCAGCAGCCTCCGGGACTTCCAAGAGACCCAGTACTTC. The V and J genes are TRBV14 and TRBJ2-5; maybe TRBD2 (6 bases). The V end was cut by 4 bases, the J end by 1 base, with 10 bases between. CDR3 size: 14 residues. Per germline, CDR1 SGHDN and CDR2 FVKESK.

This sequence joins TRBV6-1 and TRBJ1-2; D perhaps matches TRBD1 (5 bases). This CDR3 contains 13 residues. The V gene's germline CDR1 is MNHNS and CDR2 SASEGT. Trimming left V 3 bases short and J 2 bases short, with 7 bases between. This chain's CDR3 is CASSDRVNYGYTF. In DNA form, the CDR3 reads TGTGCCAGCAGTGACAGGGTCAACTATGGCTACACCTTC.

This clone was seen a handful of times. The CDR3 reads CASSPGTLRTGELFF. CDR3 DNA sequence: TGTGCCAGCAGCCCCGGGACTTTACGAACCGGGGAGCTGTTTTTT. The chain has TRBV6-5 and TRBJ2-2, with a tentative D call TRBD2 (6 bases). Germline assignment: CDR1 MNHEY and CDR2 SVGAGI. CDR3 size: 15 residues. V lost 6 bases and J 5 bases, leaving 16 bases between the germline ends.

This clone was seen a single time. CDR3 DNA: TGTGCCAGTAGTATAGGAGGAGAAGAGACCCAGTACTTC. The encoded protein is CASSIGGEETQYF. The rearrangement joins TRBV19 to TRBJ2-5; D unclear. The CDR3 loop spans 13 amino acids. V lost 1 base and J 3 bases, leaving 6 bases between the germline ends. Germline CDR1 LNHDA, CDR2 SQIVND (reference sequence).

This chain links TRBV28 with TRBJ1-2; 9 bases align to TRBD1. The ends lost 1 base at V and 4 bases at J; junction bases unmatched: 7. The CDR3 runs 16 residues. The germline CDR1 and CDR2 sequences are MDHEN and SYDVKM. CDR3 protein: CASSLSGDRVRYGYTF. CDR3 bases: TGTGCCAGCAGTTTATCGGGGGACAGGGTCCGCTATGGCTACACCTTC.

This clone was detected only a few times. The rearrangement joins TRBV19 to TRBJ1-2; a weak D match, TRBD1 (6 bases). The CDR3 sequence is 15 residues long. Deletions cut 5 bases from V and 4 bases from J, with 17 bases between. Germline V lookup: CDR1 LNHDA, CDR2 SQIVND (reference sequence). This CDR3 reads CASSSDRTSSYGYTF. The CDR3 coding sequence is TGTGCCAGTAGTTCAGACAGGACGTCTAGCTATGGCTACACCTTC.

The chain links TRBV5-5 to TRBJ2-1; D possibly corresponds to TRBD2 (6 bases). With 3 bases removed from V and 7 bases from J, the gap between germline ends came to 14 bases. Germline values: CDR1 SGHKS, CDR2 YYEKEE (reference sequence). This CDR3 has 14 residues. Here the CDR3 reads CASSWEGAGNEQFF. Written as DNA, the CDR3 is TGTGCCAGCAGCTGGGAAGGAGCGGGTAATGAGCAGTTCTTC.

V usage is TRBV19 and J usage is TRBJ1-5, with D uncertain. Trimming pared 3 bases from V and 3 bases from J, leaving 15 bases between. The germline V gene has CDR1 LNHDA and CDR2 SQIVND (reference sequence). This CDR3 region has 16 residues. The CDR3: CASSISPGGLNQPQHF. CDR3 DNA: TGTGCCAGTAGTATTTCCCCGGGAGGCCTCAATCAGCCCCAGCATTTT. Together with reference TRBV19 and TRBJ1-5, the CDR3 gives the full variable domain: DGGITQSPKYLFRKEGQNVTLSCEQNLNHDAMYWYRQDPGQGLRLIYYSQIVNDFQKGDIAEGYSVSREKKESFPLTVTSAQKNPTAFYLCASSISPGGLNQPQHFGDGTRLSIL.

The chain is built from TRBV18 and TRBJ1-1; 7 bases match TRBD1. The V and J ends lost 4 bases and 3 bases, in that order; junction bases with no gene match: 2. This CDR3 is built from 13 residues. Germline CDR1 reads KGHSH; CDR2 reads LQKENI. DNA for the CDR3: TGTGCCAGCTCACTCGACAGGGACACTGAAGCTTTCTTT. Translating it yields CASSLDRDTEAFF.

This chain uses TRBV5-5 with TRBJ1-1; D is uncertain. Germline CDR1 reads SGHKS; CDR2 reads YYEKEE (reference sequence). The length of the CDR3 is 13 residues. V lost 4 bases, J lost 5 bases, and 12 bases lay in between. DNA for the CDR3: TGTGCCAGCAGCCCGCAGGCCCGGACTGAAGCTTTCTTT. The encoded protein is CASSPQARTEAFF. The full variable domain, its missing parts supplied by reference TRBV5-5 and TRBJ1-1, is DAGVTQSPTHLIKTRGQQVTLRCSPISGHKSVSWYQQVLGQGPQFIFQYYEKEERGRGNFPDRFSARQFPNYSSELNVNALLLGDSALYLCASSPQARTEAFFGQGTRLTVV.

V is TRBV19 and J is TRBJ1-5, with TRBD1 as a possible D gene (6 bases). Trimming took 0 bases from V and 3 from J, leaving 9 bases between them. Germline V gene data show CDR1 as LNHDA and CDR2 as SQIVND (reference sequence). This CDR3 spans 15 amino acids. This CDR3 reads CASSIDWTDNQPQHF. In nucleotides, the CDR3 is TGTGCCAGTAGTATAGATTGGACAGACAATCAGCCCCAGCATTTT.

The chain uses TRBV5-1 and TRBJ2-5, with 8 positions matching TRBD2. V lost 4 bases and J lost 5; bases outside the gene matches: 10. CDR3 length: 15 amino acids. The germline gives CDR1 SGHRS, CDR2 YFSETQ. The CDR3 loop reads CASSRPSSGAETQYF. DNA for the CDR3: TGCGCCAGCAGCCGACCGAGTAGCGGGGCTGAGACCCAGTACTTC.

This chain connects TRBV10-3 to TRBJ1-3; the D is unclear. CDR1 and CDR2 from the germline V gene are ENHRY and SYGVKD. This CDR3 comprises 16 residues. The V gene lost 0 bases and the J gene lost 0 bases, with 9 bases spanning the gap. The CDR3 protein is CAISESRQNSGNTIYF. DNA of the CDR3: TGTGCCATCAGTGAGTCTAGACAAAACTCTGGAAACACCATATATTTT.

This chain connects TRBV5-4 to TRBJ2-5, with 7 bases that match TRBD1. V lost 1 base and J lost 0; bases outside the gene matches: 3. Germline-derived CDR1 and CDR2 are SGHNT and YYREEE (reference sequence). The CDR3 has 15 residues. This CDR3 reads CASSLTDRYQETQYF. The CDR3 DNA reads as TGTGCCAGCAGCTTGACGGACAGGTACCAAGAGACCCAGTACTTC.

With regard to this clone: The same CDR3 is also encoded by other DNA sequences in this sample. CDR3 sequence (DNA): TGTGCCAGCAGCTCCCGGGACATGAACACTGAAGCTTTCTTT. The encoded protein is CASSSRDMNTEAFF. The gene calls are TRBV7-8 and TRBJ1-1; tentatively, D is TRBD1 (6 bases). Trimming removed 4 bases from V and 0 bases from J, with 9 bases in between. CDR3 length: 14 amino acids. Germline V gene sequence: CDR1 SGHVS, CDR2 FQNEAQ.

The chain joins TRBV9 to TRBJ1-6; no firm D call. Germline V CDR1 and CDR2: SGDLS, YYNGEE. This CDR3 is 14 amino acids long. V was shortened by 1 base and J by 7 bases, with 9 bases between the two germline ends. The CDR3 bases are TGTGCCAGCAGCGTATCGAGGGCCAATTCACCCCTCCACTTT. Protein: CASSVSRANSPLHF. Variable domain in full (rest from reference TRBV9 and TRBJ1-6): DSGVTQTPKHLITATGQRVTLRCSPRSGDLSVYWYQQSLDQGLQFLIQYYNGEERAKGNILERFSAQQFPDLHSELNLSSLELGDSALYFCASSVSRANSPLHFGNGTRLTVT.

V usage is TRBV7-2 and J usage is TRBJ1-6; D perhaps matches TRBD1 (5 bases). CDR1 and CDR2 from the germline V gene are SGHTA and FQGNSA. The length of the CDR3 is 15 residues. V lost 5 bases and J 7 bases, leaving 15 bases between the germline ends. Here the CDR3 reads CASSPAAGINSPLHF. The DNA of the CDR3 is TGTGCCAGCAGCCCCGCGGCAGGGATCAATTCACCCCTCCACTTT.

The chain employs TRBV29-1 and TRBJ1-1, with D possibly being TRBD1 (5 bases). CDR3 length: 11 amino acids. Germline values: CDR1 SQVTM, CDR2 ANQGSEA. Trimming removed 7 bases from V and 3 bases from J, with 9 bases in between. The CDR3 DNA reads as TGCAGCGGCACGGGGGACACTGAAGCTTTCTTT. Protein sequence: CSGTGDTEAFF.

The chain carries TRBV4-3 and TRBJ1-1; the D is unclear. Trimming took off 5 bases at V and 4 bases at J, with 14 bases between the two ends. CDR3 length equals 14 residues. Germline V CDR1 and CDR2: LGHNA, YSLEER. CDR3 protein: CASSVSGVSTEAFF. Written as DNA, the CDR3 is TGCGCCAGCAGCGTCTCAGGCGTGTCCACTGAAGCTTTCTTT.

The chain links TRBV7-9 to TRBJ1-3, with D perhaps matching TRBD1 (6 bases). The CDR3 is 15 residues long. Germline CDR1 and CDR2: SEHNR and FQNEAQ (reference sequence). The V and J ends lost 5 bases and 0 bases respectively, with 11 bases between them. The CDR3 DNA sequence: TGTGCCAGCAGCCGACAGGAAAGCTCTGGAAACACCATATATTTT. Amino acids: CASSRQESSGNTIYF.

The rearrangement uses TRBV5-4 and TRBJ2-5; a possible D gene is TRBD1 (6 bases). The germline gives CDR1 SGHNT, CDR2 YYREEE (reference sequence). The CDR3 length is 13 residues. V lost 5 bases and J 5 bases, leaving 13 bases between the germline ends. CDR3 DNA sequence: TGTGCCAGCAGGCCACAGGGTTGGGAGACCCAGTACTTC. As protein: CASRPQGWETQYF.

As DNA, the CDR3 is TGCGCCAGCAGCCAAGGGCTAGCGGCTTACAATGAGCAGTTCTTC. It is translated as CASSQGLAAYNEQFF. This chain joins TRBV4-1 and TRBJ2-1; 7 bases fit TRBD2. CDR3 length: 15 amino acids. V shed 1 base, J shed 4 bases, and the junction held 4 bases outside the gene matches. CDR1 MGHRA and CDR2 YSYEKL come from the germline V gene.

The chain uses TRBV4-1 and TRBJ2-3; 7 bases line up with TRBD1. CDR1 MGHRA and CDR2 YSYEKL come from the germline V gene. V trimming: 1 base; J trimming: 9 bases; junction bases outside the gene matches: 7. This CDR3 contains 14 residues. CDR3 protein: CASSQVGTDLTQYF. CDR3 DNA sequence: TGCGCCAGCAGCCAAGTAGGGACAGACCTAACGCAGTATTTT.

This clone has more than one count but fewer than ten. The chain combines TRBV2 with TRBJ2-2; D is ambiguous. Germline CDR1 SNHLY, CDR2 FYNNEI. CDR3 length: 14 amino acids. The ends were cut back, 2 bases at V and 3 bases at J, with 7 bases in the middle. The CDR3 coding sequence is TGTGCCAGCAGTGAACGTCAGTACACCGGGGAGCTGTTTTTT. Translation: CASSERQYTGELFF.

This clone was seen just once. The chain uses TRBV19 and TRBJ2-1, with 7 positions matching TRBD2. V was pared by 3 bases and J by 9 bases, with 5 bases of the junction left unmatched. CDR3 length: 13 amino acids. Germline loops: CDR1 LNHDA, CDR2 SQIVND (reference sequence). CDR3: CASSMNAGVEQFF. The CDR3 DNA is TGTGCCAGTAGTATGAACGCGGGGGTTGAGCAGTTCTTC.